The following is a T cell receptor beta chain sequence with its context. Its recognized antigen is unknown. The record has no base qualities; no much larger clone is one base away. This sample is part of a study of T cells in localized non-small cell lung cancer (dated by TCRdb to about 2020). Study-wide context: The study examined T cell repertoires in under 300 patients with early-stage NSCLC and compared tumors with uninvolved tumor-adjacent lungs. All 240 or so NSCLC patients in the cohort were treatment-naive and had localized lung tumors that were resected. NSCLC patients had a mean age of approximately 66 years, and 129 were male and over 85 female. Study-wide findings and limitations: Because multi-region tumor sequencing was not performed, intratumor heterogeneity could not be ruled out. Higher T cell density in blood was associated with longer overall survival, whereas higher clonality in adjacent lung was associated with shorter survival. A median of 57 of the top 100 tumor clones were detected in paired uninvolved adjacent lung, and 28 of these tumor clones were also found among the top 100 clones of the paired uninvolved adjacent lung. Uninvolved tumor-adjacent lung showed the highest T cell clonality, higher than tumor, which suggests more focused antigenic responses in the uninvolved tumor-adjacent lung. Since the design was exploratory, TCR variables were selected using unadjusted p-values with no false-discovery rate correction.

TCR beta CDR3 regions were sequenced from DNA using the immunoSEQ Assay. Processing in the source paper ran as follows. T cell density was computed as TCR beta template counts normalized to usable DNA estimated by amplifying housekeeping genes. Richness was estimated with the preseqR package, extrapolating to 400,000 templates for PBMC samples and 120,000 templates for tissue samples. Clonality was taken to be one minus Pielou's evenness. Tissue-enriched TCRs were identified through differential abundance testing performed on productive amino-acid clonotypes, with a minimum total count of 5 and an alpha of 0.1. The Jaccard Index and the Morisita Overlap Index were used to quantify repertoire overlap between compartments. GLIPH grouped TCR beta CDR3s together with public tetramer-defined viral CDR3s, and a viral motif had to include at least three viral sequences and also show V-gene enrichment. This immuneACCESS table, as held by TCRdb, lists in-frame sequences with V and J called but not all clones. Of the missing ones, under half trace to an unresolved V gene in checked studies; the others have no known cause. V and J calls and clone size are copied from that table; D and trimming were computed from the DNA. A total of about 21,000 clones appear in this sample, roughly 84% of them only once. Around 15% of the sample lies in the top ten.

The CDR1 and CDR2 encoded by the germline V gene are SNHLY and FYNNEI. From cysteine to phenylalanine, the CDR3 is 14 amino acids long. The entry retains the CDR3 DNA only, 42 bases that are in frame from base 1. V trim: 7 bases; J trim: 6 bases; unmatched bases: 5. At diagnosis, peripheral blood, uninvolved tumor-adjacent lung and tumor were collected and were preserved as a mix of fresh-frozen and FFPE material. For TCR repertoire profiling, blood samples were analyzed in the form of peripheral blood mononuclear cells. The source material was PBMCs, sampled before any cancer treatment. The chain joins TRBV2 to TRBJ1-6, with 8 bases matching TRBD1. The clonotype was recovered from a woman aged 35 to 69 with stage II squamous cell lung carcinoma. The CDR3 sequence is CASTPGQVNSPLHF. The nucleotides read TGTGCCAGCACCCCGGGACAGGTTAATTCACCCCTCCACTTT.